This T cell receptor beta chain was recovered during a study of CD8+ T cells in alopecia areata. Broader study findings: Scalp samples also yield sequences of resident alphabeta T cells from normal skin. For lesional scalp, especially alopecia totalis/universalis, clonality was higher than in normal scalp.

Trimming took 0 bases from V and 4 from J, leaving 11 bases between them. This CDR3 is built from 14 residues. Germline V lookup: CDR1 SGDLS, CDR2 YYNGEE. Reverse transcribed after extraction, RNA yielded cDNA as the sequencing template. Method: immunoSEQ multiplex PCR; TCRdb's copy keeps in-frame clones and lacks some. Here the sample spans 6,000 to 8,500 clones, 70% to 85% being singletons. Sorting of the five patients' CD4+ cells gave CD25+CD127- cells as the output. Lesional scalp punch biopsies and peripheral blood were collected from alopecia areata patients. This clone was observed once. Its cognate antigen is unknown.

The rearrangement joins TRBV9 to TRBJ2-7, with TRBD2 as a possible D gene (6 bases). Sequenced sample: CD4+ Tregs sorted from blood. The clonotype was recovered from a human donor with alopecia areata. Written as DNA, the CDR3 is TGTGCCAGCAGCGTAGATGTGAGCGGGTACGAGCAGTACTTC. Its translation: CASSVDVSGYEQYF.